The T cell receptor (beta chain) described here comes from a study of blood T cell repertoires in COVID-19. TCRdb keeps only in-frame clones here, not all; method: immunoSEQ multiplex PCR. The profile covers 70,000 to 100,000 clones, with about four fifths appearing a single time and 15% to 19% taken by the ten largest. The CDR3 runs 13 residues. The ends were cut back, 7 bases at V and 1 base at J, with 8 bases in the middle. Germline V gene sequence: CDR1 SEHNR, CDR2 FQNEAQ (reference sequence). The clonotype originates from a woman older than 75 with acute or convalescent COVID-19. This chain uses TRBV7-9 with TRBJ1-5; D call uncertain. The sample consisted of peripheral blood. The CDR3 nucleotides are TGTGCCAGCACATGGGAGAGCAATCAGCCCCAGCATTTT. Translated, it gives CASTWESNQPQHF.